The clone carrying this TCR beta chain was counted only a few times. The sample belongs to a study of identical twins. TCRdb processed the 5' RACE reads anew with MiXCR; each CDR3 protein has one entry. The sample yields roughly 770,000 distinct CDR3 sequences, 15% to 20% seen once. These data were also filed under a second study, of T cells expressing NK-cell markers.

Sequenced: PBMCs. The source is a woman younger than 30 in good health.

The CDR3 spells CASSRQGSHDSGELFF. The CDR3 region has the DNA TGTGCCAGCAGCCGACAGGGGTCCCATGATTCCGGGGAGCTGTTTTTT. This chain connects TRBV7-9 to TRBJ2-2; 8 positions agree with TRBD1. Germline CDR1 SEHNR, CDR2 FQNEAQ (reference sequence). The ends lost 5 bases at V and 6 bases at J; junction bases unmatched: 11. This CDR3 region has 16 residues.